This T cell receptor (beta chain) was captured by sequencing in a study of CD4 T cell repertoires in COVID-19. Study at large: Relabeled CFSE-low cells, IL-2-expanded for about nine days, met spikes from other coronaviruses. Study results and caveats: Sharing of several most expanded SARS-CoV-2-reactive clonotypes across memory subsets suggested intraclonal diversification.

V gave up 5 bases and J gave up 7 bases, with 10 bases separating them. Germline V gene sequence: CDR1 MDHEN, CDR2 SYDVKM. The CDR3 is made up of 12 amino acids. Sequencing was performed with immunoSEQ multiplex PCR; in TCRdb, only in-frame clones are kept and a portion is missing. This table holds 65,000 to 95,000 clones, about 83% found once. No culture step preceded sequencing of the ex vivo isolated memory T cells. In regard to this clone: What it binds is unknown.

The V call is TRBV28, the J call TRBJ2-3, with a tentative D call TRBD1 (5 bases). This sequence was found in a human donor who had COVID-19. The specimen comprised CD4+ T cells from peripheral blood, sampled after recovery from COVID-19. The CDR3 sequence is CASSPDRNTQYF. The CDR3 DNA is TGTGCCAGCAGTCCCGACAGAAATACGCAGTATTTT. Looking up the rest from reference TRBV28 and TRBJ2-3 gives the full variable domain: DVKVTQSSRYLVKRTGEKVFLECVQDMDHENMFWYRQDPGLGLRLIYFSYDVKMKEKGDIPEGYSVSREKKERFSLILESASTNQTSMYLCASSPDRNTQYFGPGTRLTVL.